The next 8 T cell receptor beta chains were all read from a single sample in a study of identical twins. In TCRdb, the 5' RACE reads were re-called with MiXCR into one record per CDR3 protein. The profile shows roughly 690,000 distinct CDR3 sequences, around 6.1% of them singletons. Sequencing was done on a sample of naive T cells sorted from blood. The source of these receptors is a man between 18 and 35 years old in good health.

The J gene is TRBJ1-6, the V gene TRBV12-3 or TRBV12-4, with 9 bases matching TRBD1. Trimming at V came to 6 bases and at J to 9 bases, leaving 12 bases not matched to a gene. The CDR3 length is 16 residues. The CDR3 sequence: CASSPGSGQGTSPLHF. For the CDR3, the DNA is TGTGCCAGCAGCCCTGGCTCGGGACAGGGTACTTCACCCCTCCACTTT.

The genes are TRBV12-3 or TRBV12-4 and TRBJ2-7; D may be TRBD2 (7 bases). This CDR3 spans 15 amino acids. Trimming removed 6 bases at V and 4 bases at J, with 19 bases between. The CDR3 region is CASSKRGEGRYEQYF. The CDR3 nucleotides are TGTGCCAGCAGCAAGAGGGGGGAGGGCCGGTACGAGCAGTACTTC.

This clonotype was recorded many times. The chain carries TRBV27 and TRBJ2-7; 8 bases fit TRBD1. The V gene end was trimmed by 4 bases and the J gene end by 7 bases; junction bases not matched to a gene: 6. Per germline, CDR1 MNHEY and CDR2 SMNVEV (reference sequence). This CDR3 region has 13 residues. This chain's CDR3 is CASSWDRTWEQYF. CDR3 in DNA: TGTGCCAGCAGTTGGGACAGGACCTGGGAGCAGTACTTC.

This clonotype was seen more than once but under ten times. The chain carries TRBV19 and TRBJ1-1; no firm D call. Germline V gives CDR1 LNHDA, CDR2 SQIVND (reference sequence). CDR3 length: 13 residues. Trimming shortened V by 2 bases and J by 1 base, and 5 bases separated the two germline ends. The DNA of the CDR3 is TGTGCCAGTAGTATAAACAGGAACACTGAAGCTTTCTTT. Amino acid sequence: CASSINRNTEAFF.

Only a few counts were recorded for this clonotype. This chain uses TRBV14 with TRBJ2-1; no firm D call. Germline V gene data show CDR1 as SGHDN and CDR2 as FVKESK. Trimming cost V 5 bases and J 0 bases, with 11 bases left between them. The CDR3 loop spans 15 amino acids. The CDR3 DNA sequence: TGTGCCAGCAGCAAATTGAGGAGCTCCTACAATGAGCAGTTCTTC. Protein product: CASSKLRSSYNEQFF. The whole variable domain, remainder taken from reference TRBV14 and TRBJ2-1, is EAGVTQFPSHSVIEKGQTVTLRCDPISGHDNLYWYRRVMGKEIKFLLHFVKESKQDESGMPNNRFLAERTGGTYSTLKVQPAELEDSGVYFCASSKLRSSYNEQFFGPGTRLTVL.

This clonotype was seen at least ten times. V gene TRBV20-1 combines with J gene TRBJ1-1; TRBD1 might be the D (5 bases). This CDR3 contains 11 residues. Germline values: CDR1 DFQATT, CDR2 SNEGSKA (reference sequence). The V end was cut by 7 bases, the J end by 4 bases, with 10 bases between. The CDR3 DNA reads as TGCAGTGGATGGGGGAGCACTGAAGCTTTCTTT. Its protein is CSGWGSTEAFF.

Many counts were recorded for this clonotype. This sequence joins TRBV20-1 and TRBJ1-5; 7 bases map to TRBD1. CDR3 size: 16 residues. CDR1 is DFQATT, CDR2 SNEGSKA, per germline (reference sequence). The ends lost 3 bases at V and 1 base at J; junction bases unmatched: 9. The CDR3: CSASSLMGQSNQPQHF. In DNA form, the CDR3 reads TGCAGTGCTAGTTCCCTGATGGGACAGAGCAATCAGCCCCAGCATTTT.

This clonotype was seen repeatedly, ten times or more. The chain uses TRBV29-1 and TRBJ2-7; 7 nucleotides line up with TRBD2. CDR1 and CDR2 from the germline V gene are SQVTM and ANQGSEA. This CDR3 contains 15 residues. V shed 1 base, J shed 0 bases, and the junction held 6 bases outside the gene matches. CDR3 in amino acids: CSVEVRLAASYEQYF. In nucleotides, the CDR3 is TGCAGCGTTGAAGTACGCCTAGCGGCCTCCTACGAGCAGTACTTC.